This T cell receptor (beta chain) was identified during a study of cytomegalovirus exposure and HLA in healthy donors. It was with 60 Vbeta and 13 Jbeta primers that the PCR ran. Some clones are missing from TCRdb's copy, which holds only in-frame ones; the method was immunoSEQ multiplex PCR. The sample yields 180,000 or so clones, 65% to 85% seen once. Study observations and caveats: Reports described diagnosis of cytomegalovirus status by the classifier as highly specific and sensitive.

Germline values: CDR1 MNHEY, CDR2 SVGAGI. V gave up 0 bases and J gave up 10 bases; unmatched junction bases: 6. The CDR3 runs to 15 residues. Comment on this clone: The antigen remains unidentified.

Healthy donors of bone marrow made up the group. This chain joins TRBV6-5 and TRBJ2-1; TRBD1 agrees at 10 bases. Material for sequencing was PBMCs. The TCR sequence derives from a female donor in good health and CMV-seronegative. The CDR3 DNA follows: TGTGCCAGCAGTTACTCGGAGGGACAGGGGAAGGAGCAGTTCTTC. The encoded protein is CASSYSEGQGKEQFF.